The following is a T cell receptor (beta chain) sequence with its context. Its antigen is not identified. The germline V gene has CDR1 SNHLY and CDR2 FYNNEI. The CDR3 totals 13 residues. Trimming took off 6 bases at V and 7 bases at J, with 15 bases between the two ends. The sample is drawn from a study of cytomegalovirus exposure and HLA in healthy donors. Study observations and caveats: Diagnosis of cytomegalovirus status made by the classifier reportedly showed high specificity and sensitivity.

Sequencing was performed with immunoSEQ multiplex PCR; in TCRdb, only in-frame clones are kept and a portion is missing. The sample yields some 150,000 clones, 86% seen once. V is TRBV2 and J is TRBJ2-5, with a weak D call TRBD2 (6 bases). Sequenced: PBMCs. This TCR was recovered from a young man in good health and CMV-seropositive. The CDR3 coding sequence is TGTGCCAGCAGACCGACTAGTCAGGGGACCCAGTACTTC. Translation: CASRPTSQGTQYF.